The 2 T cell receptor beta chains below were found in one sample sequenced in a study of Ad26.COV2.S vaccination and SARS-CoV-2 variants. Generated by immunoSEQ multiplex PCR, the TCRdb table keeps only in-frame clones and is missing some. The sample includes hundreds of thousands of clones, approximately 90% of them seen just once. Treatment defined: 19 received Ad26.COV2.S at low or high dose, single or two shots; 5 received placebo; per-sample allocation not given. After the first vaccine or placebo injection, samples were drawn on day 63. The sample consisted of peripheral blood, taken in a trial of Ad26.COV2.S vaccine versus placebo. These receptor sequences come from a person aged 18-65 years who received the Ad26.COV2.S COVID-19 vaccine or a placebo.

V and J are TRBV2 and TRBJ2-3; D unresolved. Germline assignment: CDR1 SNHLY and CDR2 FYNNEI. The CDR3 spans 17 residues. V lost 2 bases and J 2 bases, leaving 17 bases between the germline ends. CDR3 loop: CASSESHSWRFTDTQYF. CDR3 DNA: TGTGCCAGCAGTGAAAGCCACAGCTGGAGATTCACAGATACGCAGTATTTT.

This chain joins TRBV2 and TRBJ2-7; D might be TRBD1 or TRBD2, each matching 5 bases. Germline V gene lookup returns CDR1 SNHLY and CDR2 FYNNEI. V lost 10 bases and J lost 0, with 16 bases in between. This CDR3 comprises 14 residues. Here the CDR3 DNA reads TGTGCCACCCCACGGGGCCCGAACTCCTACGAGCAGTACTTC. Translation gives CATPRGPNSYEQYF.